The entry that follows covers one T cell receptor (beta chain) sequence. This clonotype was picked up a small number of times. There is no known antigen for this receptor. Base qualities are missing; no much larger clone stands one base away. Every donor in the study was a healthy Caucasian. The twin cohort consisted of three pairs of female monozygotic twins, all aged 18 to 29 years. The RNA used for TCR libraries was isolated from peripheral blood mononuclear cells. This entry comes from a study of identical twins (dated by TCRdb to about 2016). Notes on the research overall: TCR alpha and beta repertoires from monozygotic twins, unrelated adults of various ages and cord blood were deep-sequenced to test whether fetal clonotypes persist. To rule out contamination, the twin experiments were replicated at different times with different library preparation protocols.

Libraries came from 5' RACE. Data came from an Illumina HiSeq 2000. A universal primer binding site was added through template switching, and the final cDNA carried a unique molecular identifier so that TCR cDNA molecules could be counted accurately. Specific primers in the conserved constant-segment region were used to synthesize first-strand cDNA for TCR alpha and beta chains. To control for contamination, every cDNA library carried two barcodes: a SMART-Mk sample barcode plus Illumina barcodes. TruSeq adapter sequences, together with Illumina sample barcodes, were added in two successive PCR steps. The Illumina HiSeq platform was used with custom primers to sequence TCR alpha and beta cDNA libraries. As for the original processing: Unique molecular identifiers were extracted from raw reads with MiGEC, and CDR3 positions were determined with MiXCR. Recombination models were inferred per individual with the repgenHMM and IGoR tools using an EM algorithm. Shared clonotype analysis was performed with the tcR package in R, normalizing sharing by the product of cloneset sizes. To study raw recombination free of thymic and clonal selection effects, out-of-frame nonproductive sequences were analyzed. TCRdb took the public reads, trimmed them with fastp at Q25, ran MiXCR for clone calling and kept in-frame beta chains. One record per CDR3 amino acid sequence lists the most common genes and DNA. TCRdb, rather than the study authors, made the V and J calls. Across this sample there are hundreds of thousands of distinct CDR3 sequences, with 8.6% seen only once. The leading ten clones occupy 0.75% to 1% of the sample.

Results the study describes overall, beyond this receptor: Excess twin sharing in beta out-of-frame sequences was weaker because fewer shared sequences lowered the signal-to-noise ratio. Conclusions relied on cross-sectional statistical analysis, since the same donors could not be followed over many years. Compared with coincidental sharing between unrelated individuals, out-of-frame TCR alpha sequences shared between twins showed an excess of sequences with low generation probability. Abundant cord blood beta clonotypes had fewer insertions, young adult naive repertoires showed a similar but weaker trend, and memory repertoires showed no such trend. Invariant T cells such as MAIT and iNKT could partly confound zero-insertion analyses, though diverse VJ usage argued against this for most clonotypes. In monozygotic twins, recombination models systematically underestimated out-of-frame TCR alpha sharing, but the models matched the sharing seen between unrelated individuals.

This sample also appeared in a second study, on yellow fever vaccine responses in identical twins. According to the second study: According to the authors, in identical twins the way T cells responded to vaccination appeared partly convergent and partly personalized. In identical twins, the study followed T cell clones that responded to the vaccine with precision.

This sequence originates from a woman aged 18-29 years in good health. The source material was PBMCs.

The sequenced DNA: TGTGCCAGCAGCTTAAGTACAGGGGTCCATGAGCAGTTCTTC. Translated, it reads CASSLSTGVHEQFF. The rearrangement joined TRBV7-9 to TRBJ2-1; the central 7 bases match TRBD1. For this chain, trimming is 2 bases at the V end and 8 bases at the J end, and the number of junction bases without a gene match is 6. The CDR3 holds 14 amino acids from the cysteine to the phenylalanine. The entry retains the CDR3 DNA only, 42 bases that are in frame from base 1. CDR1 and CDR2 are drawn from the germline V gene (reference sequence): SEHNR, FQNEAQ.